Below are 10 T cell receptor beta chains sequenced from a single sample in a study of cytomegalovirus exposure and HLA in healthy donors (dated by TCRdb to 2015 to 2018). Library generation was performed with the immunoSEQ multiplex PCR assay. In TCRdb, the immuneACCESS table is reduced to in-frame sequences with V and J assigned. These tables do not hold every clone; where another copy was compared, an unresolved V gene accounts for under half, and the others remain unexplained. The sample table contains tens of thousands of clones; only one count was recorded for around 94% of them. The ten largest clonotypes hold 0.63% of the sample. Material: PBMCs. Source of these receptors: a woman younger than 30 in good health and CMV-seronegative.

The chain combines TRBV5-1 with TRBJ2-6; 12 bases are a match to TRBD1. The CDR3 totals 18 residues. With 1 base clipped from V and 1 base from J, the junction kept 3 bases outside the gene matches. Germline V lookup: CDR1 SGHRS, CDR2 YFSETQ. DNA of the CDR3: TGCGCCAGCAGCTTGCGGGACAGGGGGCGATCTGGGGCCAACGTCCTGACTTTC. This translates into CASSLRDRGRSGANVLTF.

The V and J genes are TRBV6-1 and TRBJ2-7; possibly TRBD1 for D (5 bases). Germline CDR1 is MNHNS and CDR2 is SASEGT. V lost 7 bases and J 4 bases, leaving 14 bases between the germline ends. The CDR3 has 13 residues. CDR3: CASMGREVYEQYF. In DNA form, the CDR3 reads TGTGCCAGCATGGGGCGCGAGGTTTACGAGCAGTACTTC.

The CDR3 nucleotides read TGTGCCAGCAGCCCAACTAGCGGATACACAGATACGCAGTATTTT. Translated, it gives CASSPTSGYTDTQYF. The genes are TRBV7-3 and TRBJ2-3; TRBD2 agrees at 8 bases. CDR3 size: 15 residues. Per the germline V gene, CDR1 is SGHTA and CDR2 is FQGTGA. V dropped 5 bases and J dropped 2; count of bases not matched to a gene: 6.

The chain is built from TRBV6-5 and TRBJ2-1; D not resolved. Germline V gene lookup returns CDR1 MNHEY and CDR2 SVGAGI. This CDR3 spans 15 amino acids. V lost 0 bases and J 5 bases, leaving 11 bases between the germline ends. CDR3 bases: TGTGCCAGCAGTTACTCGGGCAGCCAGGACAATGAGCAGTTCTTC. Amino acid sequence: CASSYSGSQDNEQFF.

The CDR3: CAWSVQGRLAGRTDTQYF. The CDR3 DNA follows: TGTGCCTGGAGTGTACAGGGTCGCTTAGCGGGGAGGACAGATACGCAGTATTTT. This chain connects TRBV30 to TRBJ2-3; 8 bases are a match to TRBD2. The CDR3 length is 18 residues. Germline V gene sequence: CDR1 GTSNPN, CDR2 SVGIG (reference sequence). V was clipped by 0 bases and J by 3 bases; unmatched bases: 14.

The chain is built from TRBV7-9 and TRBJ2-2, with D unresolved. Germline V CDR1 and CDR2: SEHNR, FQNEAQ (reference sequence). The CDR3 sequence is 16 residues long. V shed 5 bases and J shed 0 bases, with 13 bases lying between them. DNA for the CDR3: TGTGCCAGCAGCCCCCCCTCCAGCGCGAACACCGGGGAGCTGTTTTTT. Translation: CASSPPSSANTGELFF.

This chain links TRBV6-1 with TRBJ1-1; D uncertain. V lost 2 bases and J lost 0, with 7 bases in between. This CDR3 region has 14 residues. The germline V gene encodes CDR1 MNHNS and CDR2 SASEGT. DNA of the CDR3: TGTGCCAGCAGTGAACGGGAATTGAACACTGAAGCTTTCTTT. It encodes CASSERELNTEAFF.

The chain recombines TRBV7-9 with TRBJ1-2, with a weak D call TRBD1 (6 bases). In germline, CDR1 is SEHNR, CDR2 FQNEAQ (reference sequence). The V gene lost 7 bases and the J gene lost 8 bases, with 17 bases spanning the gap. CDR3 length: 13 amino acids. CDR3 amino acids: CASTPVPDRGYTF. DNA of the CDR3: TGTGCCAGCACCCCCGTCCCCGACAGGGGCTACACCTTC.

The V and J genes are TRBV13 and TRBJ2-2, with 10 bases identical to TRBD2. J gave up 0 bases and V 5 bases, and 15 bases lay outside the gene matches. Germline V gives CDR1 PRHDT, CDR2 FYEKMQ (reference sequence). This CDR3 has 20 amino acids. The CDR3 sequence: CASSRWFLAAGGPNTGELFF. CDR3 bases: TGTGCCAGCAGCCGGTGGTTTCTGGCAGCGGGGGGGCCGAACACCGGGGAGCTGTTTTTT.

This chain connects TRBV5-1 to TRBJ1-2; 8 nucleotides agree with TRBD1. The V gene's germline CDR1 is SGHRS and CDR2 YFSETQ. With V trimmed by 3 bases and J by 0 bases, 4 bases remained unmatched. CDR3 length: 15 residues. CDR3: CASSSRTGTNYGYTF. CDR3 nucleotides: TGCGCCAGCAGCTCAAGGACAGGGACTAACTATGGCTACACCTTC.